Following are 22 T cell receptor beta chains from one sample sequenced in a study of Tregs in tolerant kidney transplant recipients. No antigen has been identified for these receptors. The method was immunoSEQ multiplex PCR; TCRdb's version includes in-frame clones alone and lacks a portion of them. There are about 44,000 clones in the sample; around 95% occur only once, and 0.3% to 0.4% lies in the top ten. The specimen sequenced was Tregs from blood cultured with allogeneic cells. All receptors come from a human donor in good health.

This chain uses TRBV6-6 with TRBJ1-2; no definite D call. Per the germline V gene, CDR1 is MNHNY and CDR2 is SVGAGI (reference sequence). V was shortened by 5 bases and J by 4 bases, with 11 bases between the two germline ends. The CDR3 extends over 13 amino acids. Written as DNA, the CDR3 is TGTGCCAGCAGTCCCGACAAGTCCTATGGCTACACCTTC. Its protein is CASSPDKSYGYTF.

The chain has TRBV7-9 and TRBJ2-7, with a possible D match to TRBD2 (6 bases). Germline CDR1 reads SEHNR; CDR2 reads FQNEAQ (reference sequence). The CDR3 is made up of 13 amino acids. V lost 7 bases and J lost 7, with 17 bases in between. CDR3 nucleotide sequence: TGTGCCAGCACCGCGTCCGGGGGTTCGGAGCAGTACTTC. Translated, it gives CASTASGGSEQYF.

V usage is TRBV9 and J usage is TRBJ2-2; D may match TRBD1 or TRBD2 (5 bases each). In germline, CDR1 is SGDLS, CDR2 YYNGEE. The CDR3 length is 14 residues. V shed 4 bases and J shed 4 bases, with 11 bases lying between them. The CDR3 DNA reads TGTGCCAGCAGCCGGGACCTACCCACCGGGGAGCTGTTTTTT. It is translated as CASSRDLPTGELFF. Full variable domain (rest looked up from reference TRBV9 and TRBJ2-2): DSGVTQTPKHLITATGQRVTLRCSPRSGDLSVYWYQQSLDQGLQFLIQYYNGEERAKGNILERFSAQQFPDLHSELNLSSLELGDSALYFCASSRDLPTGELFFGEGSRLTVL.

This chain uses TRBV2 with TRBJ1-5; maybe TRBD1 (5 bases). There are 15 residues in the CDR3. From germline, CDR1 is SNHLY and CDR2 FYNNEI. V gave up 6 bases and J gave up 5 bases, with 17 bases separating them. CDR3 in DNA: TGTGCCAGCAGAGTCCAGGAGGGGAAAGATCAGCCCCAGCATTTT. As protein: CASRVQEGKDQPQHF.

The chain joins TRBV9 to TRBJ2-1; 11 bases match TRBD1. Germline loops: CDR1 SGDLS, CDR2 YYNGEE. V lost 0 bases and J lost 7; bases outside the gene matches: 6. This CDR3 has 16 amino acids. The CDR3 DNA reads TGTGCCAGCAGCGTAGACGAGGGGACAGGGGGTAATGAGCAGTTCTTC. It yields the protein CASSVDEGTGGNEQFF.

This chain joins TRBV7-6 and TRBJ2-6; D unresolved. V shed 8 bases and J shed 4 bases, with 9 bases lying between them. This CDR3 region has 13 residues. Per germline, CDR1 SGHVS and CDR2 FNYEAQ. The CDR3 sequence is CASGPGGANVLTF. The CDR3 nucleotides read TGTGCCAGCGGGCCTGGAGGGGCCAACGTCCTGACTTTC.

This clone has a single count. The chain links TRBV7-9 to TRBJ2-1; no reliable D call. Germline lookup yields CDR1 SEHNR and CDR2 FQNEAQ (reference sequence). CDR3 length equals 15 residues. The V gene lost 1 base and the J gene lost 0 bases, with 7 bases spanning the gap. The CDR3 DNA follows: TGTGCCAGCAGCTTAGTGGCAGCCTCCTACAATGAGCAGTTCTTC. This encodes CASSLVAASYNEQFF.

Written as DNA, the CDR3 is TGTGCCACCAGCAGAGATCAGGGCAGGGGGCGAGCCGGGGAGCTGTTTTTT. This translates into CATSRDQGRGRAGELFF. This chain connects TRBV15 to TRBJ2-2; 8 positions agree with TRBD1. CDR3 length: 17 residues. Losses at the gene ends were 0 bases for V and 6 bases for J; bases not matched to a gene: 9. Germline CDR1 reads LNHNV; CDR2 reads YYDKDF (reference sequence). The full variable domain, its missing parts supplied by reference TRBV15 and TRBJ2-2, is DAMVIQNPRYQVTQFGKPVTLSCSQTLNHNVMYWYQQKSSQAPKLLFHYYDKDFNNEADTPDNFQSRRPNTSFCFLDIRSPGLGDTAMYLCATSRDQGRGRAGELFFGEGSRLTVL.

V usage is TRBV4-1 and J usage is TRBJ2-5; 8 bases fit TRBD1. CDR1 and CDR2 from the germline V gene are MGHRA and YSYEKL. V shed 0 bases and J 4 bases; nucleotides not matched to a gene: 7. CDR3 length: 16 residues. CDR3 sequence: CASSQDTGQVVETQYF. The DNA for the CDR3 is TGCGCCAGCAGCCAAGATACGGGACAGGTAGTAGAGACCCAGTACTTC.

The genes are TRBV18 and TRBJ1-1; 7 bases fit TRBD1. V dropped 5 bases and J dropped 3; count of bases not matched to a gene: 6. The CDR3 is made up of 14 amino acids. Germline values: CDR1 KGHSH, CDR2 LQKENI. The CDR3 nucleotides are TGTGCCAGCTCAGCCACAGGGGAATACACTGAAGCTTTCTTT. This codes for CASSATGEYTEAFF.

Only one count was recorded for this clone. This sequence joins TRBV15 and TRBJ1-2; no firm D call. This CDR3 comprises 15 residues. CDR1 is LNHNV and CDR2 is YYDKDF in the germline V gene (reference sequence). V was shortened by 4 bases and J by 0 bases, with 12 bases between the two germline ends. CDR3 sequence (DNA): TGTGCCACCAGCATTCGAGGACGGGCTAACTATGGCTACACCTTC. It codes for CATSIRGRANYGYTF.

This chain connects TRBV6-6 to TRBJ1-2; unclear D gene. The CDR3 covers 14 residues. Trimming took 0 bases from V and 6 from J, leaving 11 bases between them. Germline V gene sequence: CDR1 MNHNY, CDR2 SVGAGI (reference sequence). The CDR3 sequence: CASSYSREVDGYTF. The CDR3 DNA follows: TGTGCCAGCAGTTACTCGCGGGAGGTGGATGGCTACACCTTC.

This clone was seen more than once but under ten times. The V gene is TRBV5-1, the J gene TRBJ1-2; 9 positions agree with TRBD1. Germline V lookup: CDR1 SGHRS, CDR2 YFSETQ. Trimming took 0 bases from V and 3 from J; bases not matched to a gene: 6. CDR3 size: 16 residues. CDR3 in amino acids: CASSLGGTGSHYGYTF. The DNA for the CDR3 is TGCGCCAGCAGCTTGGGTGGGACAGGGAGCCACTATGGCTACACCTTC. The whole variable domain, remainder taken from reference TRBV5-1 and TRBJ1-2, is KAGVTQTPRYLIKTRGQQVTLSCSPISGHRSVSWYQQTPGQGLQFLFEYFSETQRNKGNFPGRFSGRQFSNSRSEMNVSTLELGDSALYLCASSLGGTGSHYGYTFGSGTRLTVV.

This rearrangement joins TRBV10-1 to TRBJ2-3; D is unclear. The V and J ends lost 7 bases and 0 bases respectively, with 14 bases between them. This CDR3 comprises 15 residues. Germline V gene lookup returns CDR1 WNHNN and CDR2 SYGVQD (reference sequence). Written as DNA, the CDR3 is TGCGCCAGCACCCCTTACCTCCCTAGCACAGATACGCAGTATTTT. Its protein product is CASTPYLPSTDTQYF.

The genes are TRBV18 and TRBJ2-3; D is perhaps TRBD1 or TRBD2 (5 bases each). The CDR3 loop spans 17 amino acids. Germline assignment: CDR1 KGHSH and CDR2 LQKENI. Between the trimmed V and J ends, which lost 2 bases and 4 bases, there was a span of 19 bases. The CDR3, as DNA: TGTGCCAGCTCACCAAACGGGTACGGGGACGTTGCAGATACGCAGTATTTT. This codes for CASSPNGYGDVADTQYF.

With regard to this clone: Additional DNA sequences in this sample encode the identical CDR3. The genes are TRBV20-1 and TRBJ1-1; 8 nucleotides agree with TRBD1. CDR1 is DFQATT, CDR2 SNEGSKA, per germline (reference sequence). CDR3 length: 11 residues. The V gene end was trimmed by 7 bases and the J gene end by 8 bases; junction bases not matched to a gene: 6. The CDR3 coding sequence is TGCAGTGGCCTGGGACAGGTCGAAGCTTTCTTT. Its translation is CSGLGQVEAFF.

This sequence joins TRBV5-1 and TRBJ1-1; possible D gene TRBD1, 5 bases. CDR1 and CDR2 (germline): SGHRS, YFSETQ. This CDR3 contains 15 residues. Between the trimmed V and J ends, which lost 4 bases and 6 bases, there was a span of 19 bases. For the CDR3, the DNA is TGCGCCAGCAGCCTTGCGCCTGACGGACACCCTGAAGCTTTCTTT. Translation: CASSLAPDGHPEAFF.

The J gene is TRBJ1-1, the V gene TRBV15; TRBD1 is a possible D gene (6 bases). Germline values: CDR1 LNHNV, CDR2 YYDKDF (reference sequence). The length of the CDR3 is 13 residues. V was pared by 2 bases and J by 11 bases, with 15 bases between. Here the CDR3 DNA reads TGTGCCACCAGCAGACCTCCGGGACATCAGGCTTTCTTT. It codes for CATSRPPGHQAFF.

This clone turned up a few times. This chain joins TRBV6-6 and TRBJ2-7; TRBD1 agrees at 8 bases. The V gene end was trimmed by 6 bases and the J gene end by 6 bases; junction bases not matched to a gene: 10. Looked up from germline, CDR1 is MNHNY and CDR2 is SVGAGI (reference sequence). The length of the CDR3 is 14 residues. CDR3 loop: CASSPSGGRSEQYF. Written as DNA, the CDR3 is TGTGCCAGCAGCCCCTCAGGGGGCCGGTCCGAGCAGTACTTC.

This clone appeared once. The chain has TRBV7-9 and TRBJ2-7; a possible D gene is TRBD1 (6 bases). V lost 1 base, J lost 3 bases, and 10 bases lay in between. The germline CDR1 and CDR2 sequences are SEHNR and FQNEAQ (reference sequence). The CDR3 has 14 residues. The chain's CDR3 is CASSLGQEGYEQYF. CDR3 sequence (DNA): TGTGCCAGCAGCTTAGGACAGGAAGGCTACGAGCAGTACTTC.

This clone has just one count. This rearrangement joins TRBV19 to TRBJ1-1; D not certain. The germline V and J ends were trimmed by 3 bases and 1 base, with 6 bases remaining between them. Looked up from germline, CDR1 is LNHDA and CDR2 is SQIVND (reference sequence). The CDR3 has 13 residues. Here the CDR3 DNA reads TGTGCCAGTAGTATTCGGGGGAACACTGAAGCTTTCTTT. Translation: CASSIRGNTEAFF. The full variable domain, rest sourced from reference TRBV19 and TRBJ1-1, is DGGITQSPKYLFRKEGQNVTLSCEQNLNHDAMYWYRQDPGQGLRLIYYSQIVNDFQKGDIAEGYSVSREKKESFPLTVTSAQKNPTAFYLCASSIRGNTEAFFGQGTRLTVV.

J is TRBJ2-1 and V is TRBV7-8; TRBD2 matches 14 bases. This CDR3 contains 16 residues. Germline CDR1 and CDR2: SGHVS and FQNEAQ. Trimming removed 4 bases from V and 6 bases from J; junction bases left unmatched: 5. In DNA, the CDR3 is TGTGCCAGCAGCTCCGGACTAGCGGGAGGTGGCAATGAGCAGTTCTTC. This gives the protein CASSSGLAGGGNEQFF.